What follows describes a single T cell receptor (beta chain). Its specificity is not known. Trimming removed 8 bases from V and 5 bases from J, with 18 bases in between. CDR3 length equals 14 residues. Germline V gives CDR1 MDHEN, CDR2 SYDVKM. This sample is part of a study of T cell responses to AZD1222 COVID-19 vaccine. Study-level findings and limits: It should be noted that donors were predominantly white British and more often female, and clonal diversity was possibly underestimated.

TCRdb keeps only in-frame clones here, not all; method: immunoSEQ multiplex PCR. The profile shows roughly 200,000 clones, roughly 88% of them singletons. The chain carries TRBV28 and TRBJ2-5; D might be TRBD1 (6 bases). This sequence was found in an adult in good health. This specimen consisted of peripheral blood, obtained on day 0 of AZD1222 vaccination. The CDR3 loop reads CASLEGVKGETQYF. CDR3 sequence (DNA): TGTGCCAGCCTAGAGGGGGTAAAAGGGGAGACCCAGTACTTC.